The 7 T cell receptor beta chains below all came from one sample that was sequenced in a study of shared clonotypes between healthy human individuals. Naive-designated CD8 cells lacked CD45RO, were positively enriched for CCR7, and omitted terminally differentiated effector memory CD45RA+ cells. Generated by immunoSEQ multiplex PCR, the TCRdb table keeps only in-frame clones and is missing some. This sample has about 2 million clones, with approximately 94% found just once. What was sequenced was naive CD8+ T cells sorted from blood. Every receptor here comes from a man aged 18 to 30 in good health.

About this clone: The same CDR3 also results from other DNA sequences found in this sample. The chain employs TRBV5-1 and TRBJ2-2, with TRBD1 matching over 7 bases. The junction had 3 bases not matched to a gene; V was cut back by 4 bases and J by 6 bases. There are 13 residues in the CDR3. CDR1 SGHRS and CDR2 YFSETQ come from the germline V gene. The CDR3 reads CASSHRGAGELFF. The CDR3 bases are TGCGCCAGCAGCCACAGGGGCGCCGGGGAGCTGTTTTTT.

Regarding this clone: This same CDR3 is encoded by further DNA sequences in the sample. This chain joins TRBV6-1 and TRBJ2-3; no reliable D call. CDR1 and CDR2 (germline): MNHNS, SASEGT. The CDR3 is 12 residues long. V lost 2 bases and J lost 4, with 4 bases in between. The chain's CDR3 is CASSEFADTQYF. In DNA form, the CDR3 reads TGTGCCAGCAGTGAATTTGCAGATACGCAGTATTTT.

The V gene is TRBV10-3, the J gene TRBJ1-5; TRBD1 aligns across 10 bases. Germline V CDR1 and CDR2: ENHRY, SYGVKD. This CDR3 spans 20 amino acids. J was trimmed by 2 bases and V by 0 bases; bases with no gene match: 13. The CDR3 DNA follows: TGTGCCATCAGTGAGTCGTCTTCGGGGACAGGGGCGACGCGCAATCAGCCCCAGCATTTT. This encodes CAISESSSGTGATRNQPQHF.

The rearrangement joins TRBV4-2 to TRBJ2-1; TRBD2 matches at 9 bases. V gave up 0 bases and J gave up 4 bases; unmatched junction bases: 10. Germline values: CDR1 LGHNA, CDR2 YNFKEQ. CDR3 length equals 18 residues. The CDR3 is CASSQDPSGTSTYNEQFF. The DNA for the CDR3 is TGTGCCAGCAGCCAAGATCCCAGCGGGACTAGCACATACAATGAGCAGTTCTTC.

The genes are TRBV11-1 and TRBJ2-1; 7 bases map to TRBD2. This CDR3 spans 14 amino acids. V was clipped by 1 base and J by 5 bases; unmatched bases: 2. Germline loops: CDR1 SGHAT, CDR2 FQDESV (reference sequence). The CDR3 nucleotides read TGTGCCAGCAGCTTAGGGGGAGGGAACAATGAGCAGTTCTTC. Translated, it gives CASSLGGGNNEQFF.

The rearrangement joins TRBV4-1 to TRBJ1-4; D gene unclear. Germline CDR1 and CDR2: MGHRA and YSYEKL. V lost 0 bases and J lost 7, with 15 bases in between. The CDR3 totals 16 residues. CDR3 in DNA: TGCGCCAGCAGCCAAGAGAATTGGATACTCGGTGAAAAACTGTTTTTT. It is translated as CASSQENWILGEKLFF.

The CDR3 DNA is TGTGCCAGCAGCTTGGGCGGGGGCGAGGTTTTCGGAGATGGCTACACCTTC. Its translation: CASSLGGGEVFGDGYTF. The chain employs TRBV5-4 and TRBJ1-2, with D perhaps TRBD1 (6 bases). The CDR3 spans 17 residues. Germline CDR1 reads SGHNT; CDR2 reads YYREEE (reference sequence). Trimming stripped 0 bases from V and 6 bases from J, with 21 bases between.